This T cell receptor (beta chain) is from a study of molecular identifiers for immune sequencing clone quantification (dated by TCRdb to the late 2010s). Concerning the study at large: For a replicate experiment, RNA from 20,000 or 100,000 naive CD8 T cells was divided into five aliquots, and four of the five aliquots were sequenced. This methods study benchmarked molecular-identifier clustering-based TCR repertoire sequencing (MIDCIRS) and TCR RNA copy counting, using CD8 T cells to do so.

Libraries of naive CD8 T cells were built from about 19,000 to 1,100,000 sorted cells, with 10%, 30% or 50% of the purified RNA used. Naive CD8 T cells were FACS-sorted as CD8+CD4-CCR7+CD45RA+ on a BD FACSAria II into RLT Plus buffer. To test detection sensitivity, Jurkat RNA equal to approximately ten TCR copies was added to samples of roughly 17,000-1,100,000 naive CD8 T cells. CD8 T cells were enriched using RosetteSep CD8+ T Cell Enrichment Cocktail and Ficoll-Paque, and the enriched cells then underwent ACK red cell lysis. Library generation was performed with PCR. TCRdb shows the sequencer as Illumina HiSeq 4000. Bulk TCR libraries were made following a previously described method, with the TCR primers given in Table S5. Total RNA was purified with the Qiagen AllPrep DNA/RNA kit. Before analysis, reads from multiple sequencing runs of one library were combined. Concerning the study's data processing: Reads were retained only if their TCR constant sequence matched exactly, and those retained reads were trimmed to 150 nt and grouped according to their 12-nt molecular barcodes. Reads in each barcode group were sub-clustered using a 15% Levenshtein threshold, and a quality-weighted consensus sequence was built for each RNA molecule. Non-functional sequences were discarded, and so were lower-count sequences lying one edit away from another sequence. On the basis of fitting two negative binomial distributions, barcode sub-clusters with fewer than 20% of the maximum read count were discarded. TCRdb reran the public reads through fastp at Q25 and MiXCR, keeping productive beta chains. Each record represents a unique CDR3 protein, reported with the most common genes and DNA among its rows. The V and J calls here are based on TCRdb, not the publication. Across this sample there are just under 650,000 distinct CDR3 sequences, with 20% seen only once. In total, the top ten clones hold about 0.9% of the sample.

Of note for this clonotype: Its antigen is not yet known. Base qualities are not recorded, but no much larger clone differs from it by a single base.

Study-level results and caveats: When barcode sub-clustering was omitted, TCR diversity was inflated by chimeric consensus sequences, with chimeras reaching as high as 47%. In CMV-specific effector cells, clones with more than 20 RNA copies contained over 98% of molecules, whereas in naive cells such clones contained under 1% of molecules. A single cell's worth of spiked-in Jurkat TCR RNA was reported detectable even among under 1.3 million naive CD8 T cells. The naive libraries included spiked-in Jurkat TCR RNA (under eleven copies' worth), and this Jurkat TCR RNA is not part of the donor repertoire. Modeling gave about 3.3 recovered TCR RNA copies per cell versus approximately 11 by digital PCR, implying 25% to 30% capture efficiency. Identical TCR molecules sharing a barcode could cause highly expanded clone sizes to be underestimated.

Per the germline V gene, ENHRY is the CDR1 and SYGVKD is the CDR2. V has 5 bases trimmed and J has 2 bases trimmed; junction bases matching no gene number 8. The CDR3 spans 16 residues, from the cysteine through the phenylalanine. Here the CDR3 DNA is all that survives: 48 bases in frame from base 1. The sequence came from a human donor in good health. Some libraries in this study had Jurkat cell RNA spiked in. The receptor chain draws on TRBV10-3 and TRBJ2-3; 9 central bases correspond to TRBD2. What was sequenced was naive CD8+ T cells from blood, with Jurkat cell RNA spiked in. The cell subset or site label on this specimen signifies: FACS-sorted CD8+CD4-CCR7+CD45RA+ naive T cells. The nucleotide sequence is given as TGTGCCATCAGTCCGACTAGCGGAGCATACACAGATACGCAGTATTTT. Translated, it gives CAISPTSGAYTDTQYF.